This TCR beta chain is from a study of blood T cell repertoires in COVID-19. Recruits, aged about 18 to 95 years, lived in under 25 US areas. Sequenced by immunoSEQ multiplex PCR; TCRdb stores in-frame clones only, minus some. Found here are roughly 160,000 clones, 75% to 90% of them singletons; the top ten hold over 10%. In this sample, this clone turned up once. The sample taken for sequencing was PBMCs or T cells enriched from blood (not recorded which). This clonotype was sampled from an older woman who had recovered from COVID-19.

CDR3 sequence: CASSLVAGDTEAFF. CDR3 sequence (DNA): TGTGCCAGCAGCTTGGTGGCAGGGGACACTGAAGCTTTCTTT. The rearrangement links TRBV5-6 to TRBJ1-1, with a possible D match to TRBD1 (6 bases). The V end was cut by 0 bases, the J end by 3 bases, with 9 bases between. The CDR3 is 14 residues long. Germline V gene sequence: CDR1 SGHDT, CDR2 YYEEEE.